Here is one T cell receptor beta chain with its context. Its antigen remains unknown. TCRdb passed the RT-PCR reads through MiXCR, listing each CDR3 protein once. This table has about 500,000 distinct CDR3 sequences, 16% appearing once. The sample comes from a study of response to subunit inactivated influenza vaccine. Overall study results and limits: Every seasonal influenza vaccination brings in few new T cells, the authors suggested.

Germline V gene lookup returns CDR1 SGDLS and CDR2 YYNGEE. This CDR3 has 13 residues. The V and J ends lost 0 bases and 6 bases respectively, with 10 bases between them. The receptor's source is a man aged 50-75 years who received an inactivated influenza vaccine. V and J are TRBV9 and TRBJ2-7; a weak D match, TRBD2 (5 bases). The sample here was CD4+ T cells sorted from PBMCs, taken around 25 months after vaccination. The CDR3 sequence is CASSVATRGEQYF. In DNA form, the CDR3 reads TGTGCCAGCAGCGTAGCTACACGGGGCGAGCAGTACTTC.